Shown below are 12 T cell receptor beta chains from a single sample sequenced in a study of cytomegalovirus exposure and HLA in healthy donors. A multiplex PCR was run with 60 Vbeta primers and 13 Jbeta primers. The table came from immunoSEQ multiplex PCR; TCRdb's copy has only in-frame clones and leaves some out. The sample includes approximately 160,000 clones, 75% to 80% of them seen just once. Specimen: PBMCs. The source of these receptors is a woman between 40 and 55 years old in good health and CMV-seropositive.

CDR3 in amino acids: CASSIGVQTMDTEAFF. DNA for the CDR3: TGTGCCAGTAGTATAGGAGTACAGACCATGGACACTGAAGCTTTCTTT. The chain recombines TRBV19 with TRBJ1-1; D is ambiguous. Germline CDR1 LNHDA, CDR2 SQIVND (reference sequence). The V and J ends lost 1 base and 3 bases respectively, with 15 bases between them. This CDR3 region has 16 residues.

This clone was picked up a small number of times. This rearrangement joins TRBV6-5 to TRBJ2-7; D remains unclear. Trimming took off 6 bases at V and 2 bases at J, with 11 bases between the two ends. Per the germline V gene, CDR1 is MNHEY and CDR2 is SVGAGI. This CDR3 has 13 amino acids. CDR3 sequence: CASSRLQTYEQYF. CDR3 DNA sequence: TGTGCCAGCAGCCGCCTCCAGACCTACGAGCAGTACTTC.

In this sample, this clone turned up once. V and J are TRBV25-1 and TRBJ1-1; unclear D gene. This CDR3 has 14 residues. CDR1 and CDR2 from the germline V gene are MGHDK and SYGVNS. V shed 1 base and J shed 11 bases, with 17 bases lying between them. DNA of the CDR3: TGTGCCAGCAGTGAATTTGGACCGGGGTTGGGTGCTTTCTTT. This encodes CASSEFGPGLGAFF.

The V and J genes are TRBV28 and TRBJ1-2, with D perhaps TRBD1 (5 bases). CDR3 length: 14 amino acids. The V and J ends lost 7 bases and 6 bases respectively, with 18 bases between them. Germline loops: CDR1 MDHEN, CDR2 SYDVKM. CDR3 sequence (DNA): TGTGCCAGCACTCGGGGCGGGGTAAAAGATGGCTACACCTTC. This sequence encodes CASTRGGVKDGYTF.

The chain uses TRBV5-1 and TRBJ2-2; TRBD2 matches at 11 bases. The germline V gene has CDR1 SGHRS and CDR2 YFSETQ. The CDR3 sequence is 16 residues long. Germline trimming cut 4 bases from V and 6 bases from J; bases unmatched to any gene: 8. The CDR3 nucleotides read TGCGCCAGCAGCCCGCTACTAGCGGGGGCCTCCGGGGAGCTGTTTTTT. Encoded protein: CASSPLLAGASGELFF.

With regard to this clone: Other DNA sequences within the sample encode an identical CDR3. The gene calls are TRBV2 and TRBJ2-1, with TRBD2 matching over 7 bases. Looked up from germline, CDR1 is SNHLY and CDR2 is FYNNEI. After removal of 6 bases from V and 7 bases from J, the junction contained 12 bases not matched to a gene. CDR3 size: 15 residues. The CDR3 is CASSVGSGRPNEQFF. The CDR3 bases are TGTGCCAGCAGCGTCGGTAGCGGGCGACCAAATGAGCAGTTCTTC.

V gene TRBV19 combines with J gene TRBJ2-2; possibly TRBD2 for D (6 bases). Deletions cut 3 bases from V and 4 bases from J, with 9 bases between. Germline V lookup: CDR1 LNHDA, CDR2 SQIVND (reference sequence). The CDR3 contains 14 residues. CDR3 coding DNA: TGTGCCAGTAGTATGGGGGGAGGCACCGGGGAGCTGTTTTTT. Translating gives CASSMGGGTGELFF. The full variable domain, completed using reference TRBV19 and TRBJ2-2, is DGGITQSPKYLFRKEGQNVTLSCEQNLNHDAMYWYRQDPGQGLRLIYYSQIVNDFQKGDIAEGYSVSREKKESFPLTVTSAQKNPTAFYLCASSMGGGTGELFFGEGSRLTVL.

The chain couples TRBV5-1 to TRBJ2-3; tentative D call: TRBD2 (6 bases). CDR1 and CDR2 from the germline V gene are SGHRS and YFSETQ. The V gene lost 6 bases and the J gene lost 6 bases, with 11 bases spanning the gap. The CDR3 has 12 residues. The CDR3 nucleotides are TGCGCCAGCACGGGGGTTGCGGATACGCAGTATTTT. It is translated as CASTGVADTQYF.

This sequence joins TRBV29-1 and TRBJ2-1; 10 positions agree with TRBD2. Germline assignment: CDR1 SQVTM and CDR2 ANQGSEA. The J segment lost 7 bases and the V segment lost 3 bases, leaving 6 bases of the junction unmatched. The CDR3 sequence is 14 residues long. The chain's CDR3 is CSVEFELAGNEQFF. The CDR3 DNA reads TGCAGCGTTGAGTTCGAACTAGCGGGAAATGAGCAGTTCTTC.

This clone was counted a single time. The DNA of the CDR3 is TGTGCCAGCAGCGTAGGGACTAGCGGGGTCGGGTCCAAAAACATTCAGTACTTC. This translates into CASSVGTSGVGSKNIQYF. The rearrangement joins TRBV9 to TRBJ2-4, with TRBD2 identical over 12 bases. The V segment lost 0 bases and the J segment 2 bases; nucleotides outside the gene matches: 6. Germline V gene lookup returns CDR1 SGDLS and CDR2 YYNGEE. This CDR3 contains 18 residues.

This clone was observed a few times. The chain uses TRBV5-5 and TRBJ2-1; D is ambiguous. Germline V gene lookup returns CDR1 SGHKS and CDR2 YYEKEE (reference sequence). V lost 7 bases and J lost 7, with 9 bases in between. This CDR3 has 11 amino acids. The CDR3 coding sequence is TGTGCCAGCCCCGTTCTGAATGAGCAGTTCTTC. Residues: CASPVLNEQFF.

This clone was recorded once. The gene calls are TRBV5-1 and TRBJ1-6; the D gene is possibly TRBD1 (6 bases). Germline values: CDR1 SGHRS, CDR2 YFSETQ. The germline V and J ends were trimmed by 4 bases and 1 base, with 15 bases remaining between them. The CDR3 totals 17 residues. The CDR3: CASSVAGDVSYNSPLHF. CDR3 DNA sequence: TGCGCCAGCAGCGTTGCAGGGGATGTATCCTATAATTCACCCCTCCACTTT. The whole variable domain, remainder taken from reference TRBV5-1 and TRBJ1-6, is KAGVTQTPRYLIKTRGQQVTLSCSPISGHRSVSWYQQTPGQGLQFLFEYFSETQRNKGNFPGRFSGRQFSNSRSEMNVSTLELGDSALYLCASSVAGDVSYNSPLHFGNGTRLTVT.